A selection of T cell receptor beta chains follows, all from one sample in a study of CD4+ T cells in melanoma. The repertoire was sequenced with immunoSEQ multiplex PCR; TCRdb's copy has only in-frame clones and lacks some. The data contain about 10,000 clones, roughly four fifths of them singletons. Sample: cells from a culture (not recorded whether cultured in vitro). Receptors originate from a human donor with melanoma. Both conserved end residues are part of each CDR3. A D gene is named only where the DNA matches it firmly. Some rows have no size entry. The others give once, few or many, or a class for an expanded clone.

>TRBJ1-1|-|TRBV12-3/TRBV12-4|-
TGTGCCAGCAGCCGCTACAACACTGAAGCTTTCTTT
CASSRYNTEAFF
>TRBJ1-6|-|TRBV19|-
TGTGCCAGTAGTTCCCCCCCGGGACGGCCGAATTCACCCCTCCACTTT
CASSSPPGRPNSPLHF
>TRBJ2-4|TRBD1|TRBV19|once
TGTGCCAGTAGTATCCGGGACAGGGGAAACATTCAGTACTTC
CASSIRDRGNIQYF
>TRBJ1-2|-|TRBV5-4|-
TGTGCCAGCAGCTTGGAGCAGGGGAGGGGCTATGGCTACACCTTC
CASSLEQGRGYGYTF
>TRBJ2-3|-|TRBV5-1|-
TGCGCCAGCAGCTTGGGCCCGAGCGGACCCGGGGATACGCAGTATTTT
CASSLGPSGPGDTQYF
>TRBJ2-3|-|TRBV2|-
TGTGCCAGCAACCTGGTGGCAGATACGCAGTATTTT
CASNLVADTQYF
>TRBJ1-5|-|TRBV5-4|-
TGTGCCAGCAGCTTGGATAGGGGCGTTGGTCAGCCCCAGCATTTT
CASSLDRGVGQPQHF
>TRBJ2-5|-|TRBV5-1|-
TGCGCCAGCAGCTTGGAGGGTCCGACCCAGTACTTC
CASSLEGPTQYF
>TRBJ2-4|-|TRBV30|-
TGTGCCTGGGGCGAACGAACTCAGTACTTC
CAWGERTQYF
>TRBJ2-7|TRBD2|TRBV4-2|once
TGTGCCAGCCGCGAATTAGCGGGGGGCCCTTACGAGCAGTACTTC
CASRELAGGPYEQYF
>TRBJ2-2|-|TRBV2|-
TGTGCCAGCAGTGAGAACAGCGGGGAGCTGTTTTTT
CASSENSGELFF
>TRBJ2-1|-|TRBV15|-
TGTGCCACCAGAAGAGATGGCCTCCGGGAGCAGTTCTTC
CATRRDGLREQFF
>TRBJ2-7|-|TRBV6-5|-
TGTGCCAGTGGTCGAGGCCAGGAAAGCTACGAGCAGTACTTC
CASGRGQESYEQYF
>TRBJ1-6|-|TRBV18|few
TGTGCCAGCTCACCAGTCGGGGGGATAGATTCACCCCTCCACTTT
CASSPVGGIDSPLHF
>TRBJ2-1|TRBD2|TRBV9|-
TGTGCCAGCAGCGGGCAAACTAGCGGGGGACGGAATGAGCAGTTCTTC
CASSGQTSGGRNEQFF
>TRBJ1-3|-|TRBV2|-
TGTGCCAGCAGTGGGGGGCTCGGAAACACCATATATTTT
CASSGGLGNTIYF
>TRBJ2-3|-|TRBV18|medium-sized
TGTGCCAGCTCACCATTCTCCTTACCAGATACGCAGTATTTT
CASSPFSLPDTQYF
>TRBJ1-2|TRBD1|TRBV2|-
TGTGCCAGCAGTGAAGGCAGGGACAGGGCTGGCTACACCTTC
CASSEGRDRAGYTF
>TRBJ1-1|-|TRBV2|-
TGTGCCAGCAGTGTAACCAGGGAGGACACTGAAGCTTTCTTT
CASSVTREDTEAFF
>TRBJ2-7|TRBD2|TRBV3-1/TRBV3-2|-
TGTGCCAGCAGCCAAATGGTAGCGGGGGGGCAAGAGCAGTACTTC
CASSQMVAGGQEQYF
>TRBJ1-6|-|TRBV27|-
TGTGCCAGCAATACCTACACAGGGTTGGGTAATTCACCCCTCCACTTT
CASNTYTGLGNSPLHF
>TRBJ2-6|TRBD1|TRBV2|-
TGTGCCAGCGACCCACAGGGGGCGATCTCTGGGGCCAACGTCCTGACTTTC
CASDPQGAISGANVLTF
>TRBJ1-6|-|TRBV19|-
TGTGCCAGTAGTAGAGACCCTTATTCACCCCTCCACTTT
CASSRDPYSPLHF
>TRBJ1-5|-|TRBV2|few
TGTGCCAGCGGCAGGGGCTTGAGCAATCAGCCCCAGCATTTT
CASGRGLSNQPQHF
>TRBJ2-5|TRBD1|TRBV3-1/TRBV3-2|-
TGTGCCAGCAGCCCGCGAGGGACAGGGGTAACAGAGACCCAGTACTTC
CASSPRGTGVTETQYF
>TRBJ1-2|-|TRBV7-2|-
TGTGCCAGCAGCCGGAGGGCGGACGACACGAGAGGCTACACCTTC
CASSRRADDTRGYTF
>TRBJ2-3|TRBD2|TRBV7-2|-
TGTGCCAGCAGCTTATGGGGACTAGCGGGGGGCCTATACACAGATACGCAGTATTTT
CASSLWGLAGGLYTDTQYF
>TRBJ1-1|TRBD1|TRBV5-1|once
TGCGCCAGCAGCTTCGGGGGACAGGGTAGCGAAGCTTTCTTT
CASSFGGQGSEAFF